These T cell receptor beta chains were read from a single sample in a study of cytomegalovirus exposure and HLA in healthy donors. Data came from immunoSEQ multiplex PCR; TCRdb stores just in-frame clones and leaves some out. This table holds about 160,000 clones, over 80% found once. Sequenced: PBMCs. The source of these receptors is a man under 40 in good health and CMV-seropositive. Both conserved end residues are trimmed from each CDR3.

TRBJ1-2 TRBV6-1 ASSPQGNYGYT
TRBJ2-2 TRBV9 ASRSPGLKNTGELF
TRBJ1-2 TRBV27 ASFTLAEGYT
TRBJ1-2 TRBV27 ASTSGDYGYT
TRBJ1-5 TRBV19 ASSIRQGNGPQH
TRBJ2-1 TRBV19 ASSIEGGPYNEQF
TRBJ2-1 TRBV5-4 ASSLVAGVANEQF
TRBJ1-1 TRBV6-5 ASRTDRNTEAF
TRBJ2-5 TRBV4-1 ASSQDLPGEETQY
TRBJ2-7 TRBV19 ASRWAYEQY
TRBJ2-7 TRBV5-5 ASSLGQGAYEQY
TRBJ1-5 TRBV4-1 ASSPLTGANNQPQH
TRBJ1-3 TRBV2 ASRGQGSGNTIY
TRBJ1-2 TRBV9 ASSVDRESWFGYT
TRBJ2-3 TRBV29-1 SVVDGGSTDTQY
TRBJ1-2 TRBV29-1 SFGTGMGGYT
TRBJ1-5 TRBV18 ASSPGLAGQPQH
TRBJ2-3 TRBV18 ASSPGAGADTDTQY
TRBJ1-6 TRBV7-6 ASSLAGQGDSPLH
TRBJ1-6 TRBV9 ASSARGRGEGSPLH
TRBJ1-1 TRBV10-2 ASSAGAEAF
TRBJ2-3 TRBV6-5 ASSYGGPGTDTQY
TRBJ1-5 TRBV19 ASSIRVRGGRDQPQH
TRBJ2-3 TRBV4-3 ASSQVGGALADTQY
TRBJ2-1 TRBV7-8 ASSPVLAGGPVSPYNEQF
TRBJ1-2 TRBV27 ASSSTGGYGYT
TRBJ1-6 TRBV5-1 ASSPDSPSNSPLH
TRBJ1-2 TRBV2 ASSEFVQGAGGYT
TRBJ2-5 TRBV2 ASSPNVMWEQETQY
TRBJ1-3 TRBV30 AWSTPWAPGNTIY
TRBJ1-2 TRBV20-1 SVDRGYGYT
TRBJ2-1 TRBV9 ASSVEAGGLQEQF
TRBJ2-5 TRBV7-2 ASSPRGGPEETQY
TRBJ2-3 TRBV11-3 ASSYGLAATDTQY
TRBJ1-2 TRBV4-3 ASSQGFSAGWNGYT
TRBJ2-5 TRBV7-9 ASSLPLLAGGETQY
TRBJ1-2 TRBV4-1 ASSQDPAGGNGYT
TRBJ1-1 TRBV15 ATSGGFGGNTEAF
TRBJ2-3 TRBV4-2 ASSQEDAEADTQY
TRBJ2-7 TRBV10-1 ASTDSGFYEQY
TRBJ2-5 TRBV7-9 ASSQLTGRETQY
TRBJ2-7 TRBV18 ASSTEENEQY
TRBJ2-1 TRBV19 ASSIRARPDYMGEQF
TRBJ1-6 TRBV4-3 ASSQDRGTGISPLH
TRBJ1-2 TRBV4-1 ASSKIGGARGYGYT
TRBJ2-3 TRBV6-1 ASSEVLAGGTSTDTQY